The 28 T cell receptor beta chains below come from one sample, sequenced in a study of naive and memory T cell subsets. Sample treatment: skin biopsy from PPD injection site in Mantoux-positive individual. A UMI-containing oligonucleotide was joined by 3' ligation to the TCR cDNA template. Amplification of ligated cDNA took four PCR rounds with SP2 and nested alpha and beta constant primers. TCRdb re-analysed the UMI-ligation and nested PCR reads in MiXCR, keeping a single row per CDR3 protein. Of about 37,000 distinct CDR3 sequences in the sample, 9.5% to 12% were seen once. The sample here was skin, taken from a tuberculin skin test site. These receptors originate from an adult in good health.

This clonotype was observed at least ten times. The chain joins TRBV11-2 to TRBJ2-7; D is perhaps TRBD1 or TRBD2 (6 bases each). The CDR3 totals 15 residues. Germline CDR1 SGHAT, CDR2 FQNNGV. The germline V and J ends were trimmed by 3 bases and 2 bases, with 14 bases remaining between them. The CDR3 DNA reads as TGTGCCAGCAGCTTGGACTTCGGGGGCACCTACGAGCAGTACTTC. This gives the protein CASSLDFGGTYEQYF. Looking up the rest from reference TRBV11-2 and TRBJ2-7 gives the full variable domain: EAGVAQSPRYKIIEKRQSVAFWCNPISGHATLYWYQQILGQGPKLLIQFQNNGVVDDSQLPKDRFSAERLKGVDSTLKIQPAKLEDSAVYLCASSLDFGGTYEQYFGPGTRLTVT.

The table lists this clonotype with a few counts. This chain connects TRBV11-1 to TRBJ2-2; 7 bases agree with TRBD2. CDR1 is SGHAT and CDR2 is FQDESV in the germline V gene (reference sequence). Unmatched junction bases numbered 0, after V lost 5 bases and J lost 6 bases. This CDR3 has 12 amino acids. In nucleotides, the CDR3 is TGTGCCAGCAGCCGGGAGGCCGGGGAGCTGTTTTTT. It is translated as CASSREAGELFF.

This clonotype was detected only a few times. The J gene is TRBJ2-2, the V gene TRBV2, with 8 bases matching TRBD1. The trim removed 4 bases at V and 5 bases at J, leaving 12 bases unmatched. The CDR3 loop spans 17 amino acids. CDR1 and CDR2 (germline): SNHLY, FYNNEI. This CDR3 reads CASSVGSGTGGTGELFF. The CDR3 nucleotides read TGTGCCAGCAGTGTCGGGAGTGGGACAGGCGGTACCGGGGAGCTGTTTTTT.

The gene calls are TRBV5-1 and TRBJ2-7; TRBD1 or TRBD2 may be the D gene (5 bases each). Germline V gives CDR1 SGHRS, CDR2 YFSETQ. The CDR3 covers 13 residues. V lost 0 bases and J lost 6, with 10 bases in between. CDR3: CASSLEVRGEQYF. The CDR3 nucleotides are TGCGCCAGCAGCTTGGAGGTGAGGGGCGAGCAGTACTTC.

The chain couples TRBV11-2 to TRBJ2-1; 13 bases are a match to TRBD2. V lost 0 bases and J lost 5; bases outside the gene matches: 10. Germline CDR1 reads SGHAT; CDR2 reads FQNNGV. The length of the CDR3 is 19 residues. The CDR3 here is CASSLDSRTSGSYNNEQFF. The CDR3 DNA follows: TGTGCCAGCAGCTTAGATTCCCGGACTAGCGGGAGTTACAACAATGAGCAGTTCTTC.

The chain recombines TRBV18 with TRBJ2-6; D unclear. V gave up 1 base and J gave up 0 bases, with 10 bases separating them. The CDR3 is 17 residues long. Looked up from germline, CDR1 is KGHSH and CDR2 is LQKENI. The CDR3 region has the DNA TGTGCCAGCTCACCACAAGACGTAAGCTCTGGGGCCAACGTCCTGACTTTC. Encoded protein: CASSPQDVSSGANVLTF.

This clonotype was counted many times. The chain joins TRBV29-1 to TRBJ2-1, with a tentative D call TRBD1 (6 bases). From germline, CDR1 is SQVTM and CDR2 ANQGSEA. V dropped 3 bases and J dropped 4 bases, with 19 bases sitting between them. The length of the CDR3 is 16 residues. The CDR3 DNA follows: TGCAGCGTTGAGCCTGACAGGTGGGGAATATACAATGAGCAGTTCTTC. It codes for CSVEPDRWGIYNEQFF.

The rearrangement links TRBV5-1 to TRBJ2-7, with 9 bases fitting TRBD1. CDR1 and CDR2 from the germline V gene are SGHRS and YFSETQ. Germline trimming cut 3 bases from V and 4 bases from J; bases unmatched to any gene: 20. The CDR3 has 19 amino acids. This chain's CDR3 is CASSSLPGQGPITKYEQYF. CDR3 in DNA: TGCGCCAGCAGCTCCCTCCCGGGACAGGGCCCGATCACCAAATACGAGCAGTACTTC.

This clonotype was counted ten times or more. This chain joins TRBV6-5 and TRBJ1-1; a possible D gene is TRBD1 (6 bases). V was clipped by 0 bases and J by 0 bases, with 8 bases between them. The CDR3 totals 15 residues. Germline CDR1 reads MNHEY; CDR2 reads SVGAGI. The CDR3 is CASSYSGTLNTEAFF. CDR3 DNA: TGTGCCAGCAGTTACTCCGGGACATTGAACACTGAAGCTTTCTTT.

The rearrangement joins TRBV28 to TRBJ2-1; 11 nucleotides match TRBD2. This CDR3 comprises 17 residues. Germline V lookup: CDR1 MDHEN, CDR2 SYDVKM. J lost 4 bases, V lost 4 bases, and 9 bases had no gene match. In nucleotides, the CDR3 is TGTGCCAGCAGTTCTCCGCCCGGGACTAGCGGTTACAATGAGCAGTTCTTC. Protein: CASSSPPGTSGYNEQFF.

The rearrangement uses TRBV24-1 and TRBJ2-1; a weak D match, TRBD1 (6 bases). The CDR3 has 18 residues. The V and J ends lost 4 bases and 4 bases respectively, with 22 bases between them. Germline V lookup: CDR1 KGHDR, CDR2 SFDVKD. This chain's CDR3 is CATSDSRRRDKVYNEQFF. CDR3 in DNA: TGTGCCACCAGTGACTCACGACGCCGGGACAAAGTATACAATGAGCAGTTCTTC.

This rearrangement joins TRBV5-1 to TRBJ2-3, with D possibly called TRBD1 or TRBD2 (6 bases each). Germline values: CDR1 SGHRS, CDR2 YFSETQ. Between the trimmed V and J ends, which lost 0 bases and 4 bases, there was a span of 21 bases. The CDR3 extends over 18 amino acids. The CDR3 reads CASSLEGGSRGGADTQYF. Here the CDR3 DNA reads TGCGCCAGCAGCTTGGAGGGGGGCTCTAGAGGTGGCGCAGATACGCAGTATTTT.

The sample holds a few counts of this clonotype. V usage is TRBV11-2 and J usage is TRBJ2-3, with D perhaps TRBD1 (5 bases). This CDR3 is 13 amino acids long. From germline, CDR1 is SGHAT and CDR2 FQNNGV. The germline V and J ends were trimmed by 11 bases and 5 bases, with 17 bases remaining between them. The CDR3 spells CAVPGRVGDTQYF. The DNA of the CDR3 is TGTGCCGTCCCGGGCAGGGTCGGAGATACGCAGTATTTT.

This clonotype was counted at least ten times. The CDR3 reads CASSAHLWTGMESSYEQYF. The DNA for the CDR3 is TGTGCCAGCAGCGCGCACCTTTGGACAGGGATGGAGAGCTCCTACGAGCAGTACTTC. The rearrangement links TRBV4-2 to TRBJ2-7, with 8 bases aligning to TRBD1. The CDR3 has 19 residues. Germline CDR1 and CDR2: LGHNA and YNFKEQ. V trimming: 5 bases; J trimming: 0 bases; junction bases outside the gene matches: 18.

The CDR3: CASSYSQITDTQYF. The CDR3 nucleotides read TGTGCCAGCAGTTACTCCCAGATCACAGATACGCAGTATTTT. The rearrangement uses TRBV6-5 and TRBJ2-3; D is undetermined. The germline gives CDR1 MNHEY, CDR2 SVGAGI. V lost 0 bases and J lost 2, with 6 bases in between. The CDR3 runs 14 residues.

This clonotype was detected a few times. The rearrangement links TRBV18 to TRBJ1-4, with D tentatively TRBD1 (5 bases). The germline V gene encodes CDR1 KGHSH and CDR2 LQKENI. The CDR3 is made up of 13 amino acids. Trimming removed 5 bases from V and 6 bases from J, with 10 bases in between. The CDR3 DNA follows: TGTGCCAGCTCATTGGCACAGGATGAAAAACTGTTTTTT. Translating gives CASSLAQDEKLFF. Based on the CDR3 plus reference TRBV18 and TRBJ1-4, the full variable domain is NAGVMQNPRHLVRRRGQEARLRCSPMKGHSHVYWYRQLPEEGLKFMVYLQKENIIDESGMPKERFSAEFPKEGPSILRIQQVVRGDSAAYFCASSLAQDEKLFFGSGTQLSVL.

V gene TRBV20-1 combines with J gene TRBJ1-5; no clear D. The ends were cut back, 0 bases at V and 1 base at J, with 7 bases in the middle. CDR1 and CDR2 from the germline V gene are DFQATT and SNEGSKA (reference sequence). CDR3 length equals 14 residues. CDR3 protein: CSAREGGSNQPQHF. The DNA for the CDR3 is TGCAGTGCTAGAGAGGGTGGCAGCAATCAGCCCCAGCATTTT.

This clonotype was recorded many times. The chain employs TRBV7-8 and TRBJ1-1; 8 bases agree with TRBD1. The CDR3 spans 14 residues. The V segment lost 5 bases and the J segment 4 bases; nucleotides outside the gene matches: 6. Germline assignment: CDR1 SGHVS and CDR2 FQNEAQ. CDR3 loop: CASSGQGRATEAFF. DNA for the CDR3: TGTGCCAGCAGCGGACAGGGCAGGGCCACTGAAGCTTTCTTT. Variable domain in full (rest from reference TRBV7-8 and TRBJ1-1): GAGVSQSPRYKVAKRGQDVALRCDPISGHVSLFWYQQALGQGPEFLTYFQNEAQLDKSGLPSDRFFAERPEGSVSTLKIQRTQQEDSAVYLCASSGQGRATEAFFGQGTRLTVV.

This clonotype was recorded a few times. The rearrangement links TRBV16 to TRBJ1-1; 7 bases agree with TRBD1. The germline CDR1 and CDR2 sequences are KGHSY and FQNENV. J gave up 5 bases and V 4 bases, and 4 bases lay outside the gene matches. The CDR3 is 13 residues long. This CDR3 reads CASSPRQGTEAFF. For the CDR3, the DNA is TGTGCCAGCAGCCCCCGACAGGGTACTGAAGCTTTCTTT.

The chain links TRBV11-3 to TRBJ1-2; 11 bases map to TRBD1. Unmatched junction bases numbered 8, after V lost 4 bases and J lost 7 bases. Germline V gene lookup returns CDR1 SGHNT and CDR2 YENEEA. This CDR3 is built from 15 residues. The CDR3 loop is CASSSDGQGASGYTF. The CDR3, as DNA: TGTGCCAGCAGCTCGGACGGACAGGGGGCCTCTGGCTACACCTTC.

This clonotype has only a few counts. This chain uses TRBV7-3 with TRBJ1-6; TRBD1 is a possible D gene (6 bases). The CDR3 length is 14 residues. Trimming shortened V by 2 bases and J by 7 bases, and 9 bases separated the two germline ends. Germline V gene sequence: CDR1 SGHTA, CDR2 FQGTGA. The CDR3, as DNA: TGTGCCAGCAGCTTATCGCAGGGGAATTCACCCCTCCACTTT. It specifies CASSLSQGNSPLHF.

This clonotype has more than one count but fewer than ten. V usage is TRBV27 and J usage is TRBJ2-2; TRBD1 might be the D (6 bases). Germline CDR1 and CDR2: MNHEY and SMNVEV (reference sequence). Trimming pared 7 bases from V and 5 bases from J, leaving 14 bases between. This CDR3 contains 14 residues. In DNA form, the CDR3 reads TGTGCCAGCACCCGGACAGATCGGACCGGGGAGCTGTTTTTT. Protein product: CASTRTDRTGELFF.

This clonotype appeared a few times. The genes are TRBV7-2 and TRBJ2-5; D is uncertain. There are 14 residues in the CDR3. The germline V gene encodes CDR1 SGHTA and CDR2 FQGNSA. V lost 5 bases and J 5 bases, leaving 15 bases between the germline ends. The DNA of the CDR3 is TGTGCCAGCAGCCCTGGGCCCCCCAGGGAGACCCAGTACTTC. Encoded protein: CASSPGPPRETQYF. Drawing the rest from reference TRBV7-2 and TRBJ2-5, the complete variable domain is GAGVSQSPSNKVTEKGKDVELRCDPISGHTALYWYRQSLGQGLEFLIYFQGNSAPDKSGLPSDRFSAERTGGSVSTLTIQRTQQEDSAVYLCASSPGPPRETQYFGPGTRLLVL.

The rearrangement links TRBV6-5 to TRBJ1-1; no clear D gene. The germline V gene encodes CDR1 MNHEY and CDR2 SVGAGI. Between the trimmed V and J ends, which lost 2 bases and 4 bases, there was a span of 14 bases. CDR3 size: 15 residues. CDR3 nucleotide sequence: TGTGCCAGCAGTTACCGCGCAGGATTGAGCACTGAAGCTTTCTTT. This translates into CASSYRAGLSTEAFF.

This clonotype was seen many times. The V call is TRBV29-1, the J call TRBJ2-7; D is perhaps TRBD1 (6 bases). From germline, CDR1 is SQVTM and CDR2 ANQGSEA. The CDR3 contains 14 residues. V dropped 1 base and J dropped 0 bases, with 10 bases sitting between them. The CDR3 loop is CSVEGLGGSYEQYF. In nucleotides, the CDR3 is TGCAGCGTTGAAGGTTTAGGGGGCTCCTACGAGCAGTACTTC.

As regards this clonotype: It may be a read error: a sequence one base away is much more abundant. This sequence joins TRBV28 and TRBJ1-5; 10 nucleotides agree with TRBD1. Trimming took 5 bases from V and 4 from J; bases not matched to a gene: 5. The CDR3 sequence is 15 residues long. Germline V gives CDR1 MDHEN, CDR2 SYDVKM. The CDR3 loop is CASSARTGGNQPQHF. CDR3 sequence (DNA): TGTGCCAGCAGTGCAAGGACAGGGGGAAATCAGCCCCAGCATTTT.

For the CDR3, the DNA is TGTGCCAGCAGTTTATGGGGGGCGAACAATCAGCCCCAGCATTTT. This codes for CASSLWGANNQPQHF. This chain connects TRBV27 to TRBJ1-5; D is possibly TRBD1 (6 bases). The CDR3 runs to 15 residues. The germline V gene has CDR1 MNHEY and CDR2 SMNVEV (reference sequence). The V end was cut by 1 base, the J end by 3 bases, with 10 bases between.

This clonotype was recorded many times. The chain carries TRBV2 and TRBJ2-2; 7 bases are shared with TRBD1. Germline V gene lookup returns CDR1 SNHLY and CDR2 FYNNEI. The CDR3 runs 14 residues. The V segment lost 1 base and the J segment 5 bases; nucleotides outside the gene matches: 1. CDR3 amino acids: CASSEGQGTGELFF. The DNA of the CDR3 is TGTGCCAGCAGTGAAGGACAGGGAACCGGGGAGCTGTTTTTT.